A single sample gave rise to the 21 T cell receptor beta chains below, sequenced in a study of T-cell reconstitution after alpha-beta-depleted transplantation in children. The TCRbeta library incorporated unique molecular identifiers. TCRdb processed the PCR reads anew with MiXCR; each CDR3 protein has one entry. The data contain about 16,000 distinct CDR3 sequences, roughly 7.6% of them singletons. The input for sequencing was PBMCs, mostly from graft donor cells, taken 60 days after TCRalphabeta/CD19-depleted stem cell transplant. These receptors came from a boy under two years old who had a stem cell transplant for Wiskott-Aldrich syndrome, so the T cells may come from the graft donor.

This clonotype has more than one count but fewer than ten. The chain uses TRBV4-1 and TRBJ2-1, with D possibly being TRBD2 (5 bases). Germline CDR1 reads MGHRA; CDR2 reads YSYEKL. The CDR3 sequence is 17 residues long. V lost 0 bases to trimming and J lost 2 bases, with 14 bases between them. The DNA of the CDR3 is TGCGCCAGCAGCCAAGATGGGAGCAGTGGAACCTACAATGAGCAGTTCTTC. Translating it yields CASSQDGSSGTYNEQFF.

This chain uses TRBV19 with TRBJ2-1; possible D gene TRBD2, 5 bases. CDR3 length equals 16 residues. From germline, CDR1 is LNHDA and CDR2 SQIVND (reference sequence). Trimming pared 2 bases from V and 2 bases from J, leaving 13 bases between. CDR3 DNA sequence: TGTGCCAGTAGTATATGTCGGGGATCGACCTACAATGAGCAGTTCTTC. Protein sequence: CASSICRGSTYNEQFF.

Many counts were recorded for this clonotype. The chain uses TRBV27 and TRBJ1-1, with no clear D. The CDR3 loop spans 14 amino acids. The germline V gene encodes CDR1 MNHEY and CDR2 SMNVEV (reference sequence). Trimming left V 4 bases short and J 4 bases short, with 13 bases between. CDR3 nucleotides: TGTGCCAGCAGTTCGGTACGGGAAGCCACTGAAGCTTTCTTT. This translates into CASSSVREATEAFF.

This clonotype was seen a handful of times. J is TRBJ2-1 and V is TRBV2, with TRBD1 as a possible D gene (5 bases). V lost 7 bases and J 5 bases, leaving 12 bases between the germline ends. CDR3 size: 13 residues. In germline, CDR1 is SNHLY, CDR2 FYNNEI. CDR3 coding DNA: TGTGCCAGCAAAAGGGGCAGGGACAATGAGCAGTTCTTC. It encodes CASKRGRDNEQFF.

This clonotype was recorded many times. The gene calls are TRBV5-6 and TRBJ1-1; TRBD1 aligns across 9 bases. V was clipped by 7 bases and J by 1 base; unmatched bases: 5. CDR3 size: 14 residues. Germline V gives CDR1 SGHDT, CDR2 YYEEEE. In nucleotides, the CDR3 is TGTGCCAGCGTTCTGGACAGGGGGAACACTGAAGCTTTCTTT. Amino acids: CASVLDRGNTEAFF.

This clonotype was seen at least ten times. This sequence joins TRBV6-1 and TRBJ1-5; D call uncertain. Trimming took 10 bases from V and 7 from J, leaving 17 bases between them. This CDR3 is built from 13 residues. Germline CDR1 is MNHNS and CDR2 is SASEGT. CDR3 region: CATNWASSQPQHF. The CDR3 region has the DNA TGTGCCACGAACTGGGCTTCATCCCAGCCCCAGCATTTT.

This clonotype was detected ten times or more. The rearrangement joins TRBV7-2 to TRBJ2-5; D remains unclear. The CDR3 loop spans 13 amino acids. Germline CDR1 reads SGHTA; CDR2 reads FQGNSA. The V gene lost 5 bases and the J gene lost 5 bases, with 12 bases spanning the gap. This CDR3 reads CASSPFFWETQYF. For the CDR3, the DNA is TGTGCCAGCAGCCCTTTTTTCTGGGAGACCCAGTACTTC.

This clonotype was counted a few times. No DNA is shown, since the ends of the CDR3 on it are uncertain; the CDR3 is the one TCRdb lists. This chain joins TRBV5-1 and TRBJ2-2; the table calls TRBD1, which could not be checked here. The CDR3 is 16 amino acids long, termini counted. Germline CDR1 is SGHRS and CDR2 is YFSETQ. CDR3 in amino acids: CARVPRAVRTPGSCFF.

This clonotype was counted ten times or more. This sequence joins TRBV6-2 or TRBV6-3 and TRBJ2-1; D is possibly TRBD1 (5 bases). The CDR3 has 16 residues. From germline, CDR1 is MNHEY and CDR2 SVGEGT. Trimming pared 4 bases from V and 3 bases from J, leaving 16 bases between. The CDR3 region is CASSFKTESFYNEQFF. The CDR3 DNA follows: TGTGCCAGCAGTTTCAAGACAGAATCATTCTACAATGAGCAGTTCTTC.

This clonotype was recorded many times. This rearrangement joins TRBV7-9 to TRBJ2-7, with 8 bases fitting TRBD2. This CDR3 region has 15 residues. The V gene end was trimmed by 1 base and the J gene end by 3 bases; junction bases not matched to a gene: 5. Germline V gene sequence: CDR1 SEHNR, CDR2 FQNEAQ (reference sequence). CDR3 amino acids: CASSLVGLARYEQYF. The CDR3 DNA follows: TGTGCCAGCAGCTTAGTAGGACTAGCCCGCTACGAGCAGTACTTC.

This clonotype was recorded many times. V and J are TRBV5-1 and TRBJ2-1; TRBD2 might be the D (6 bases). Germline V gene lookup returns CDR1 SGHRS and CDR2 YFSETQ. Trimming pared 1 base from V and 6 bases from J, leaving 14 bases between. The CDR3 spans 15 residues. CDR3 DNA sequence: TGCGCCAGCAGCTTGACGGGAGAACGGAGCAATGAGCAGTTCTTC. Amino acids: CASSLTGERSNEQFF.

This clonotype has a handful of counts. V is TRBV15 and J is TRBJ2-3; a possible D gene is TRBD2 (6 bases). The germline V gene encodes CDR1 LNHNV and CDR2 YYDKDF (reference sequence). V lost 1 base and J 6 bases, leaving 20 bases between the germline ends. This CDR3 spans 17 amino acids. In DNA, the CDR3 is TGTGCCACCAGCAGAGTTCCCCCTCAGGTTGGGAGGGATACGCAGTATTTT. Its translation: CATSRVPPQVGRDTQYF.

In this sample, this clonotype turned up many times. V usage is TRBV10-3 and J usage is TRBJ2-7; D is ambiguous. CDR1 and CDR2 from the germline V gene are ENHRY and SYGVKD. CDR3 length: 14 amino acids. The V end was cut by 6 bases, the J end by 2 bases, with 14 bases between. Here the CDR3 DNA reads TGTGCCATCAGGGACCGGCCGGGCCCCTACGAGCAGTACTTC. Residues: CAIRDRPGPYEQYF.

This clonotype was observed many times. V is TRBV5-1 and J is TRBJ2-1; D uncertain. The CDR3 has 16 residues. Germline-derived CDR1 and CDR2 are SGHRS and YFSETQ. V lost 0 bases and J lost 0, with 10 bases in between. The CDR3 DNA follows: TGCGCCAGCAGCTTGGCGCCAGGACCCTCCTACAATGAGCAGTTCTTC. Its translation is CASSLAPGPSYNEQFF.

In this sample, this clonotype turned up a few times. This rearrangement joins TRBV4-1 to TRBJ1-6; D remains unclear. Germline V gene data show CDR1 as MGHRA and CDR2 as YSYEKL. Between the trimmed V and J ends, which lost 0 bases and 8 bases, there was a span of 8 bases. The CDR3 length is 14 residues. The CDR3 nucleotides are TGCGCCAGCAGCCAAGAAACCCGGGATTCACCCCTCCACTTT. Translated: CASSQETRDSPLHF.

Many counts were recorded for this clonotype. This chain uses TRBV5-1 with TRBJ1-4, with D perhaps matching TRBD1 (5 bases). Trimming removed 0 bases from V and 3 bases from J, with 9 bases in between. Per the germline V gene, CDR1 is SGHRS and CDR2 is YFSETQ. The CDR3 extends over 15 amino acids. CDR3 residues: CASSLGTTPNEKLFF. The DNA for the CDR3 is TGCGCCAGCAGCTTGGGGACAACCCCTAATGAAAAACTGTTTTTT.

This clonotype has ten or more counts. CDR3 in DNA: TGCGCCAGCAGCTTGGGGACGGGACTTGCGGGGGAGCAGTACTTC. Translating it yields CASSLGTGLAGEQYF. The chain combines TRBV5-1 with TRBJ2-7; D might be TRBD2 (6 bases). Deletions cut 0 bases from V and 7 bases from J, with 17 bases between. Germline V lookup: CDR1 SGHRS, CDR2 YFSETQ. CDR3 length: 15 amino acids.

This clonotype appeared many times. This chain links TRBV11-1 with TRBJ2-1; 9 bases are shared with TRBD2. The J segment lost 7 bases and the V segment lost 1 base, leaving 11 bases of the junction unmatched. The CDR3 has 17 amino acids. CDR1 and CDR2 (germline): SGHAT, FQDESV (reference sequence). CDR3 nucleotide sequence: TGTGCCAGCAGCTTAGGGGGAGCCAGCGGGAGGAAAAATGAGCAGTTCTTC. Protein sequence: CASSLGGASGRKNEQFF.

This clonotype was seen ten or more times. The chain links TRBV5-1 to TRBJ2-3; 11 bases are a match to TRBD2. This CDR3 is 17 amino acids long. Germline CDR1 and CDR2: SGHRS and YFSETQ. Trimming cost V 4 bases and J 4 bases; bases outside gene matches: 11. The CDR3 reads CASSLSLAGGPADTQYF. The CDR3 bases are TGCGCCAGCAGCCTTTCTTTAGCGGGAGGGCCCGCAGATACGCAGTATTTT.

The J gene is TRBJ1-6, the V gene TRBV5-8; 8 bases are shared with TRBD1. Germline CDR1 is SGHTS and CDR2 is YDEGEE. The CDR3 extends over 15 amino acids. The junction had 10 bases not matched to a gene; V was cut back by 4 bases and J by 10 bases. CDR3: CASSGLGQVGSPLHF. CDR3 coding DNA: TGTGCCAGCAGCGGCCTGGGACAGGTCGGATCACCCCTCCACTTT.

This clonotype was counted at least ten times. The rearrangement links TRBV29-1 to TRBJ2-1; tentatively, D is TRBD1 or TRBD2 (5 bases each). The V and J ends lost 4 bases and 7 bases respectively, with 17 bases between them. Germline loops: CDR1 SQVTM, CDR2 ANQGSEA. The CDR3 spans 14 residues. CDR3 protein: CSVAQGPNRNEQFF. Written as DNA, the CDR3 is TGCAGCGTTGCTCAGGGACCAAACCGAAATGAGCAGTTCTTC.